The T cell receptor (beta chain) described here comes from a study of shared clonotypes between healthy human individuals. Study at large: Three plates were used per donor for CD4 naive, three for CD4 memory, two for CD8 naive and one for CD8 memory.

Notes on the study in general: It was expected that sequencing depth would affect clonotype sharing among donors.

Method: immunoSEQ multiplex PCR; TCRdb's copy keeps in-frame clones and lacks some. The sample includes about 2,200,000 clones, 90% to 95% of them seen just once. Naive CD8 populations comprised CD45RO-negative cells positively selected for CCR7, excluding terminally differentiated effector memory CD45RA+ cells. In this sample, this clone turned up once. The antigen is not known. The V and J ends lost 6 bases and 0 bases, in that order; junction bases with no gene match: 3. The CDR3 loop spans 14 amino acids. Looked up from germline, CDR1 is MNHNY and CDR2 is SVGAGI (reference sequence). The source material was naive CD8+ T cells from PBMCs. The chain combines TRBV6-6 with TRBJ1-1; TRBD1 aligns across 8 bases. This receptor was taken from a man in his late teens or twenties in good health. Some clones in this sample may be carry-over from other donors' samples. CDR3 nucleotide sequence: TGTGCCAGCAGGACAGGGGCAGTGAACACTGAAGCTTTCTTT. Protein product: CASRTGAVNTEAFF.